This TCR beta chain emerged from a study of blood T cell repertoires in COVID-19. The method was immunoSEQ multiplex PCR; TCRdb's version includes in-frame clones alone and lacks a portion of them. The table shows roughly 400,000 clones, with 70% to 90% occurring only once. The sample consisted of PBMCs or T cells enriched from blood (not recorded which). The TCR originated in a young woman who had been exposed to COVID-19.

CDR3 amino acids: CASSFSGASRQFF. Written as DNA, the CDR3 is TGTGCCAGCAGTTTCAGCGGGGCCAGTCGCCAGTTCTTC. V usage is TRBV28 and J usage is TRBJ2-1, with 7 positions matching TRBD2. J gave up 13 bases and V 3 bases, and 9 bases lay outside the gene matches. The CDR3 loop spans 13 amino acids. CDR1 and CDR2 (germline): MDHEN, SYDVKM.